These 5 T cell receptor beta chains were sequenced from one sample in a study of OX40 agonist ivuxolimab in advanced cancers. Clones were sequenced by immunoSEQ multiplex PCR, and TCRdb holds only the in-frame ones, with some missing. The repertoire holds about 46,000 clones, with over 65% as singletons. This specimen consisted of CD4+ or CD8+ T cells sorted from blood, obtained in a trial of the OX40 agonist ivuxolimab. These receptors were collected from an adult with an advanced solid tumor such as melanoma, head and neck, liver or kidney cancer.

This chain uses TRBV5-1 with TRBJ1-5; the D is unclear. CDR3 size: 12 residues. Trimming stripped 5 bases from V and 7 bases from J, with 10 bases between. The V gene's germline CDR1 is SGHRS and CDR2 YFSETQ. The CDR3 DNA reads TGCGCCAGCAGTCTGGACGGCCAGCCCCAGCATTTT. Translated: CASSLDGQPQHF. The full variable domain, rest sourced from reference TRBV5-1 and TRBJ1-5, is KAGVTQTPRYLIKTRGQQVTLSCSPISGHRSVSWYQQTPGQGLQFLFEYFSETQRNKGNFPGRFSGRQFSNSRSEMNVSTLELGDSALYLCASSLDGQPQHFGDGTRLSIL.

This rearrangement joins TRBV4-3 to TRBJ1-1; TRBD1 is a possible D gene (6 bases). The V end lost 3 bases, the J end lost 1 base, and 9 bases lay between the germline ends. This CDR3 contains 14 residues. CDR1 is LGHNA and CDR2 is YSLEER in the germline V gene. The CDR3, as DNA: TGCGCCAGCAGCCAGACGACAGGGAACACTGAAGCTTTCTTT. This gives the protein CASSQTTGNTEAFF.

This clone was detected only a few times. This chain's CDR3 is CASSARTGSTDTQYF. CDR3 nucleotide sequence: TGTGCCAGCAGTGCCCGGACAGGGAGCACAGATACGCAGTATTTT. The genes are TRBV6-1 and TRBJ2-3, with 8 bases that match TRBD1. Germline V gene lookup returns CDR1 MNHNS and CDR2 SASEGT. V was pared by 4 bases and J by 0 bases, with 3 bases of the junction left unmatched. The CDR3 totals 15 residues.

A few counts support this clone. The DNA of the CDR3 is TGTGCCAGCAGATATACTAGCGGGGGGTACACAGATACGCAGTATTTT. Its protein is CASRYTSGGYTDTQYF. V and J are TRBV6-6 and TRBJ2-3, with 12 bases matching TRBD2. The V gene's germline CDR1 is MNHNY and CDR2 SVGAGI (reference sequence). The ends lost 6 bases at V and 2 bases at J; junction bases unmatched: 6. This CDR3 is 16 amino acids long.

The V and J genes are TRBV30 and TRBJ2-1; perhaps TRBD2 as D (6 bases). Looked up from germline, CDR1 is GTSNPN and CDR2 is SVGIG (reference sequence). V dropped 1 base and J dropped 7 bases, with 20 bases sitting between them. The CDR3 has 16 amino acids. The CDR3 bases are TGTGCCTGGAGTGAGGGGTTCCGGGGAGGTGGGAATGAGCAGTTCTTC. It yields the protein CAWSEGFRGGGNEQFF.